This paragraph covers one TCR beta chain sequence. The antigen is undetermined. This entry comes from a study of blood T cells in healthy people across ages. The study's findings and limits: Long-lived donors had more naive CD4+ cells and higher diversity than aged donors. The lack of PBMC sorting stopped any conclusive naive versus antigen-experienced comparison. CMV status of donors was not determined, possibly confounding expanded clonotype changes.

V shed 6 bases, J shed 6 bases, and the junction held 17 bases outside the gene matches. The V gene's germline CDR1 is DFQATT and CDR2 SNEGSKA (reference sequence). The CDR3 is 16 residues long. Primers used in a second PCR of roughly 7 to 12 cycles were a sample-barcoded 5' primer and a J-beta primer mix. A 12-random-nucleotide template-switch adaptor tagged each cDNA molecule. TCRdb ran MiXCR on the 5' RACE reads and lists one entry per CDR3 protein. Here the sample spans about 780,000 distinct CDR3 sequences, around 45% being singletons. The TCR comes from a man older than 75 in good health. V gene TRBV20-1 combines with J gene TRBJ2-3, with 8 bases identical to TRBD2. Material for sequencing was blood. CDR3 in amino acids: CSAGALLAAEADTQYF. CDR3 nucleotide sequence: TGCAGTGCGGGCGCTCTACTAGCGGCGGAGGCGGATACGCAGTATTTT.